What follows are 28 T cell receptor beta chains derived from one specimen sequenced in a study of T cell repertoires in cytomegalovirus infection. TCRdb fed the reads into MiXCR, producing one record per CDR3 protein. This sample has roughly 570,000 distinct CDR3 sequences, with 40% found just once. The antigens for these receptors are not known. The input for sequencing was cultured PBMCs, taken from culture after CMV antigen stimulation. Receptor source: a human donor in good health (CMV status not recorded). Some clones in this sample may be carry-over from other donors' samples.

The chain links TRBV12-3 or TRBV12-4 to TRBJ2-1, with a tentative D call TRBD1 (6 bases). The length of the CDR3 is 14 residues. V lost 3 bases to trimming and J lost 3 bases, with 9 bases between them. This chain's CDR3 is CASSFQGIYNEQFF. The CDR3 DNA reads TGTGCCAGCAGTTTCCAGGGGATCTACAATGAGCAGTTCTTC.

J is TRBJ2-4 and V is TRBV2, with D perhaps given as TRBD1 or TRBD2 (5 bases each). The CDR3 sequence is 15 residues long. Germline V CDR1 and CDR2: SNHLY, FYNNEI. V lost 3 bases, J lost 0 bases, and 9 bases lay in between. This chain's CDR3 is CASSDEGIAKNIQYF. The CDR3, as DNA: TGTGCCAGCAGTGACGAGGGGATAGCCAAAAACATTCAGTACTTC.

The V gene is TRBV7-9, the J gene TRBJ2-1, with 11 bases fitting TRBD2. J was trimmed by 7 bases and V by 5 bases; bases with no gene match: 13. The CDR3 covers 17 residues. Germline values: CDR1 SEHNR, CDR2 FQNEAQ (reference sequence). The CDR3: CASSPTPGTSGDNEQFF. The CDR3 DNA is TGTGCCAGCAGCCCGACCCCCGGGACTAGCGGAGATAATGAGCAGTTCTTC.

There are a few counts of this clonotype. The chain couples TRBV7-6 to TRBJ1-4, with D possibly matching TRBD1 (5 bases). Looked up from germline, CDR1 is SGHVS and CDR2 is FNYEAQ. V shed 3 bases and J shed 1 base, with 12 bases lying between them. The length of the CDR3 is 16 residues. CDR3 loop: CASSFRGGLTNEKLFF. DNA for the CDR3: TGTGCCAGCAGCTTCCGCGGGGGGTTAACTAATGAAAAACTGTTTTTT.

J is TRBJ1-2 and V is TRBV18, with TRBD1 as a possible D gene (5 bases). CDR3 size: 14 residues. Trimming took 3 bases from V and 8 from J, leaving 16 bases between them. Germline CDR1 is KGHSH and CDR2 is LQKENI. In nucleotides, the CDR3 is TGTGCCAGCTCACCCAATACGGGGGACCAAGGCTACACCTTC. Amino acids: CASSPNTGDQGYTF.

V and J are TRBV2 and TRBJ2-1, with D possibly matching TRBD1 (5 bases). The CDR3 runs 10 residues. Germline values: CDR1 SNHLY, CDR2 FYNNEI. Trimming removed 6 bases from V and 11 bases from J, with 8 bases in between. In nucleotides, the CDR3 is TGTGCCAGCAGCGGACATAAGCAGTTCTTC. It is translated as CASSGHKQFF. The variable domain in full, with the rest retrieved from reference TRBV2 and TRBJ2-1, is EPEVTQTPSHQVTQMGQEVILRCVPISNHLYFYWYRQILGQKVEFLVSFYNNEISEKSEIFDDQFSVERPDGSNFTLKIRSTKLEDSAMYFCASSGHKQFFGPGTRLTVL.

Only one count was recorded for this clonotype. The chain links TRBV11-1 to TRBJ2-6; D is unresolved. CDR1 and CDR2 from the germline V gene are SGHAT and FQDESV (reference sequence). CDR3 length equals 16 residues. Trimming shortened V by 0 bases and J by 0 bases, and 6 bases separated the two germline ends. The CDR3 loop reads CASSLAMGSGANVLTF. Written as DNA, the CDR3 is TGTGCCAGCAGCTTAGCAATGGGCTCTGGGGCCAACGTCCTGACTTTC.

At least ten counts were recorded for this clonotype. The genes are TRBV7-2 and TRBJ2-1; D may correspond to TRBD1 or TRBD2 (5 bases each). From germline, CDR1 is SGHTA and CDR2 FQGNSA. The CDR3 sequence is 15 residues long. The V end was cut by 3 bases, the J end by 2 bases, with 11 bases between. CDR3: CASSLGRDPYNEQFF. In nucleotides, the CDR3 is TGTGCCAGCAGCTTGGGACGTGACCCCTACAATGAGCAGTTCTTC. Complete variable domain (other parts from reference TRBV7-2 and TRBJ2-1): GAGVSQSPSNKVTEKGKDVELRCDPISGHTALYWYRQSLGQGLEFLIYFQGNSAPDKSGLPSDRFSAERTGGSVSTLTIQRTQQEDSAVYLCASSLGRDPYNEQFFGPGTRLTVL.

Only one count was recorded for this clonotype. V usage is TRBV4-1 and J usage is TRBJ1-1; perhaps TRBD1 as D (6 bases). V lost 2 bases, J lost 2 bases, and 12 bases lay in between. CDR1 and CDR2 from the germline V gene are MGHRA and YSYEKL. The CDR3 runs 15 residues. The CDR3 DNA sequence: TGCGCCAGCAGCCAACCCGGGACATCAAACACTGAAGCTTTCTTT. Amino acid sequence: CASSQPGTSNTEAFF.

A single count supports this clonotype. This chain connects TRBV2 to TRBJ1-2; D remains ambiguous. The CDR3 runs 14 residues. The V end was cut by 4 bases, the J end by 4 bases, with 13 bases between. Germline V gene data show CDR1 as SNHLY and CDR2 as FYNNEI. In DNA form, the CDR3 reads TGTGCCAGCAGTGCGAAGAAAGACCCCTATGGCTACACCTTC. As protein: CASSAKKDPYGYTF.

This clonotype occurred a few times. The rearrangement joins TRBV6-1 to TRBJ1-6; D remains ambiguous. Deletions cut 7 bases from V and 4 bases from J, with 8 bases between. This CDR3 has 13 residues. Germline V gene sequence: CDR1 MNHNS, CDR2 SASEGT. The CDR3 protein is CASTGTYNSPLHF. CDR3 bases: TGTGCCAGCACCGGCACTTATAATTCACCCCTCCACTTT.

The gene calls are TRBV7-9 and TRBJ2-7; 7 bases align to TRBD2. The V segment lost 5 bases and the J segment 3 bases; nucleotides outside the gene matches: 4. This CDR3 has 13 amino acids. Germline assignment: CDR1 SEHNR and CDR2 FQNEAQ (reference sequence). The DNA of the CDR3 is TGTGCCAGCAGCAGGGGAGGGGACTACGAGCAGTACTTC. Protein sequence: CASSRGGDYEQYF.

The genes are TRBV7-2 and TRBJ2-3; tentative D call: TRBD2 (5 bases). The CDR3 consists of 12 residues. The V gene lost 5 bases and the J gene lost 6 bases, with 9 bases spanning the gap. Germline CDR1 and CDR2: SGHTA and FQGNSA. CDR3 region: CASSDPGDTQYF. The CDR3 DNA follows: TGTGCCAGCAGCGATCCGGGGGATACGCAGTATTTT.

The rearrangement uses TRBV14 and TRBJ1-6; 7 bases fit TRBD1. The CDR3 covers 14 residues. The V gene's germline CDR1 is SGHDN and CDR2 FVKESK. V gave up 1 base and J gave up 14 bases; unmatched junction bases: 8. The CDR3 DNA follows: TGTGCCAGCAGCCAAGTAAGGAAACAGGGGACCCTCCACTTT. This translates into CASSQVRKQGTLHF.

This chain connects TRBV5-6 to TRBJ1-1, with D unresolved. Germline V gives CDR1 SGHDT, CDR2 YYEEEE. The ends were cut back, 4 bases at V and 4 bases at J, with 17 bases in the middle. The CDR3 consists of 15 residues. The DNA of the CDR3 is TGTGCCAGCAGCCAGACCACAGCGGAATCCACTGAAGCTTTCTTT. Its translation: CASSQTTAESTEAFF.

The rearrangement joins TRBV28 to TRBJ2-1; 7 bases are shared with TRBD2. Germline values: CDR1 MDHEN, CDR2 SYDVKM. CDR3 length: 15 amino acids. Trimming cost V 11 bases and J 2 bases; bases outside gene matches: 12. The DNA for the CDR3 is TGTGCCTGCCAAATGCGGGGGAATACCTACAATGAGCAGTTCTTC. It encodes CACQMRGNTYNEQFF.

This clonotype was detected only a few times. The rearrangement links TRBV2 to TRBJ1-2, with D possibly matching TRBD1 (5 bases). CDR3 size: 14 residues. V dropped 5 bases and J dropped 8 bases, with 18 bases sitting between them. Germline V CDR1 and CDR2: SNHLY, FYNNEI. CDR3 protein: CASSQGAGIGGYTF. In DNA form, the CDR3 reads TGTGCCAGCAGTCAAGGGGCCGGCATCGGGGGCTACACCTTC.

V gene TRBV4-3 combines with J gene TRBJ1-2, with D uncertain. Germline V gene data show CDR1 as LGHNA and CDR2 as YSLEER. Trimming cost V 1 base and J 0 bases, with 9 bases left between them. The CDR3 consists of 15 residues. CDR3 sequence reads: CASSQGPLANYGYTF. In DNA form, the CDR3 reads TGCGCCAGCAGCCAAGGCCCGTTAGCTAACTATGGCTACACCTTC.

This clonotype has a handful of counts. The CDR3 DNA reads TGTGCCATCTCGAAGAGGGGCGGGAGGGCGGGCAATGAGCAGTTCTTC. This gives the protein CAISKRGGRAGNEQFF. The chain uses TRBV19 and TRBJ2-1; 9 bases map to TRBD2. Germline V gene lookup returns CDR1 LNHDA and CDR2 SQIVND (reference sequence). The CDR3 is made up of 16 amino acids. The J segment lost 6 bases and the V segment lost 10 bases, leaving 16 bases of the junction unmatched.

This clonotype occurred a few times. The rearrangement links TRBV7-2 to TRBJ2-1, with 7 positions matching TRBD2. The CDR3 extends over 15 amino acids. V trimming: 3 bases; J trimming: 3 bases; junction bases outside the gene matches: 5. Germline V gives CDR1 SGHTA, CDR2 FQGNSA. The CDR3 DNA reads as TGTGCCAGCAGCTTGTCGGGAGGCCTCTACAATGAGCAGTTCTTC. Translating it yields CASSLSGGLYNEQFF.

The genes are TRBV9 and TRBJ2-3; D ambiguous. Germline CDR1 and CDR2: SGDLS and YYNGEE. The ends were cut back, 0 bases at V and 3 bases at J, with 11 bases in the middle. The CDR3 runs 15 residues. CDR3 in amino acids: CASSVDQDATDTQYF. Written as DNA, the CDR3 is TGTGCCAGCAGCGTAGATCAAGACGCTACAGATACGCAGTATTTT.

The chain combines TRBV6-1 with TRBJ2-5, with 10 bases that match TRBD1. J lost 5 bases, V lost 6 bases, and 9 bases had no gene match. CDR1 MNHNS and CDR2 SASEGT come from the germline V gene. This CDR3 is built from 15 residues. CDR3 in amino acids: CASRGVGQGTETQYF. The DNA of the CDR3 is TGTGCCAGCAGGGGGGTGGGACAGGGGACGGAGACCCAGTACTTC.

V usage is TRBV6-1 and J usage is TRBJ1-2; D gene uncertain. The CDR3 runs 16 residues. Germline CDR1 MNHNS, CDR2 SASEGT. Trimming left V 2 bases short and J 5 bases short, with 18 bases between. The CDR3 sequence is CASSEYPSVGKYGYTF. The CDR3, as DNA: TGTGCCAGCAGTGAATATCCTTCGGTCGGAAAGTATGGCTACACCTTC.

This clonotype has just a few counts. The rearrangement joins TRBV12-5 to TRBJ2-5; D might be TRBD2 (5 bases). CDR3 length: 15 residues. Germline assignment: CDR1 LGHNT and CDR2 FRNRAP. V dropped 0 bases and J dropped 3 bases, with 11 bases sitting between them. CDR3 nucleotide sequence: TGTGCTAGTGGTTTGGTCCGTGGGAGAGAAGAGACCCAGTACTTC. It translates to CASGLVRGREETQYF.

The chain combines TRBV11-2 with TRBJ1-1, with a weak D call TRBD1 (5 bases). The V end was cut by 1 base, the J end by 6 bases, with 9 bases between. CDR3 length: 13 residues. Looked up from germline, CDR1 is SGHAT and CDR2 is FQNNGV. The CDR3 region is CASSLVRGSEAFF. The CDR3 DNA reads TGTGCCAGCAGCTTAGTAAGGGGTTCTGAAGCTTTCTTT.

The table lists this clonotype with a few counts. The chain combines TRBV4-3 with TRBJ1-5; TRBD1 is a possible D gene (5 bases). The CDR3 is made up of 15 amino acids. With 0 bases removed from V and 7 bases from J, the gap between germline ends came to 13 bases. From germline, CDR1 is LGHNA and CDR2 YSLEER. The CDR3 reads CASSQEWQWGQPQHF. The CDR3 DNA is TGCGCCAGCAGCCAAGAGTGGCAGTGGGGGCAGCCCCAGCATTTT.

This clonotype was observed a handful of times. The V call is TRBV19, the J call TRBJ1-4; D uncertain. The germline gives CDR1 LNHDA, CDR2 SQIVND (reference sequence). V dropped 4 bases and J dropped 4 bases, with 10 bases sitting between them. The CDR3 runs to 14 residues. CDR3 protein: CASSTGPLNEKLFF. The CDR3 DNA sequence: TGTGCCAGTAGTACCGGGCCGCTTAATGAAAAACTGTTTTTT.

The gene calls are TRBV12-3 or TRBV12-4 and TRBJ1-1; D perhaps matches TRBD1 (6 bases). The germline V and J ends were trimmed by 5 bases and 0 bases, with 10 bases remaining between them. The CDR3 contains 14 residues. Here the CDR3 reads CASSPGAVNTEAFF. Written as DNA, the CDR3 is TGTGCCAGCAGTCCGGGGGCGGTGAACACTGAAGCTTTCTTT.